The 23 T cell receptor beta chains below were found in one sample sequenced in a study of CD8+CD57+ T cells in acquired aplastic anemia. CDR3 and TCR beta VDJ profiling relied on genomic DNA as the template. TCRdb reanalysed the reads using MiXCR and keeps one entry per CDR3 protein. The sample records 50,000 to 70,000 distinct CDR3 sequences, over 45% being singletons. Source material: sorted CD4+, CD8+, or CD8+CD57+ T cells (not recorded which) from PBMCs. The receptors were sampled from a human donor in good health, serving as a control.

This clonotype was recorded many times. The CDR3 bases are TGTGCCAGCAGTGACTCCGAAAAACTGTTTTTT. This translates into CASSDSEKLFF. The V call is TRBV6-4, the J call TRBJ1-4, with D unresolved. Germline CDR1 reads MRHNA; CDR2 reads SNTAGT. V was shortened by 0 bases and J by 8 bases, with 1 base between the two germline ends. The CDR3 contains 11 residues.

There are a few counts of this clonotype. The chain recombines TRBV29-1 with TRBJ2-7; 7 bases align to TRBD1. V shed 6 bases and J 0 bases; nucleotides not matched to a gene: 5. The germline V gene has CDR1 SQVTM and CDR2 ANQGSEA. The length of the CDR3 is 13 residues. The CDR3 here is CSVTGRNSYEQYF. The CDR3 DNA reads TGCAGCGTGACAGGGCGGAACTCCTACGAGCAGTACTTC.

By share of the sample, this clonotype is medium-sized (0.01 to 0.1%). V gene TRBV29-1 combines with J gene TRBJ1-2, with D possibly TRBD1 on 6 matching bases. CDR1 and CDR2 (germline): SQVTM, ANQGSEA. Trimming cost V 3 bases and J 7 bases, with 15 bases left between them. CDR3 size: 13 residues. The CDR3 reads CSVEERQDSGYTF. CDR3 bases: TGCAGCGTTGAGGAGCGACAGGACAGTGGCTACACCTTC.

This clonotype was detected many times. The chain uses TRBV20-1 and TRBJ2-1; TRBD2 agrees at 9 bases. This CDR3 has 15 amino acids. The germline gives CDR1 DFQATT, CDR2 SNEGSKA (reference sequence). Losses at the gene ends were 1 base for V and 6 bases for J; bases not matched to a gene: 7. CDR3 in amino acids: CSARAYLAGTNEQFF. DNA for the CDR3: TGCAGTGCTAGAGCCTACCTAGCGGGGACCAATGAGCAGTTCTTC.

For the CDR3, the DNA is TGCAGCGTTGAGTCAGGGGGCGGCCAGCCCCAGCATTTT. Translation gives CSVESGGGQPQHF. V and J are TRBV29-1 and TRBJ1-5; 8 positions agree with TRBD1. The CDR3 extends over 13 amino acids. Germline V gene lookup returns CDR1 SQVTM and CDR2 ANQGSEA. The junction had 5 bases not matched to a gene; V was cut back by 3 bases and J by 7 bases.

This clonotype was seen repeatedly, ten times or more. The genes are TRBV9 and TRBJ2-3; tentatively, D is TRBD2 (7 bases). Germline loops: CDR1 SGDLS, CDR2 YYNGEE. V was cut by 1 base and J by 2 bases, with 11 bases left in between. The CDR3 is 15 amino acids. The CDR3 loop reads CASSVKGDYTDTQYF. CDR3 DNA: TGTGCCAGCAGCGTAAAGGGGGACTACACAGATACGCAGTATTTT.

The table lists this clonotype with many counts. The rearrangement joins TRBV20-1 to TRBJ2-7; 13 nucleotides agree with TRBD2. The CDR3 is made up of 14 amino acids. After removal of 5 bases from V and 5 bases from J, the junction contained 6 bases not matched to a gene. Germline CDR1 and CDR2: DFQATT and SNEGSKA (reference sequence). CDR3 loop: CSASRTSGSHEQYF. CDR3 nucleotides: TGCAGTGCTTCCCGGACTAGCGGGAGCCACGAGCAGTACTTC.

The V and J genes are TRBV29-1 and TRBJ2-7; TRBD2 matches at 13 bases. The length of the CDR3 is 14 residues. V dropped 6 bases and J dropped 0; count of bases not matched to a gene: 2. CDR1 SQVTM and CDR2 ANQGSEA come from the germline V gene. This chain's CDR3 is CSVWTSGSSYEQYF. CDR3 bases: TGCAGCGTGTGGACTAGCGGGAGCTCCTACGAGCAGTACTTC.

This clonotype was observed many times. This chain uses TRBV5-8 with TRBJ2-3; 8 bases are a match to TRBD2. The CDR3 extends over 15 amino acids. Germline CDR1 reads SGHTS; CDR2 reads YDEGEE. V lost 1 base to trimming and J lost 4 bases; unmatched junction nucleotides: 5. CDR3 DNA: TGTGCCAGCAGCTTGATCGCGGGAGGCGCAGATACGCAGTATTTT. Translation gives CASSLIAGGADTQYF. Full variable domain (missing parts from reference TRBV5-8 and TRBJ2-3): EAGVTQSPTHLIKTRGQQATLRCSPISGHTSVYWYQQALGLGLQFLLWYDEGEERNRGNFPPRFSGRQFPNYSSELNVNALELEDSALYLCASSLIAGGADTQYFGPGTRLTVL.

Regarding this clonotype: Germline is not matched at one junction end, which may reflect a read error. CDR3 region: CASGLQQGQDNSPLHF. The CDR3 region has the DNA TGTGCCAGCGGCTTACAACAGGGTCAGGATAATTCACCCCTCCACTTT. V usage is TRBV13 and J usage is TRBJ1-6; D is possibly TRBD1 (6 bases). The CDR3 extends over 16 amino acids. The germline V gene has CDR1 PRHDT and CDR2 FYEKMQ (reference sequence).

This clonotype was observed a single time. The J gene is TRBJ2-5, the V gene TRBV7-9; D unclear. The CDR3 has 12 residues. In germline, CDR1 is SEHNR, CDR2 FQNEAQ (reference sequence). The ends were cut back, 6 bases at V and 5 bases at J, with 10 bases in the middle. The CDR3 protein is CASRGLSETQYF. In nucleotides, the CDR3 is TGTGCCAGCAGGGGTCTATCGGAGACCCAGTACTTC.

The chain is built from TRBV9 and TRBJ1-2; no clear D. V gave up 0 bases and J gave up 4 bases, with 10 bases separating them. The CDR3 runs to 14 residues. The germline V gene encodes CDR1 SGDLS and CDR2 YYNGEE. DNA of the CDR3: TGTGCCAGCAGCGTAGCCAGCAGTCTCTATGGCTACACCTTC. Amino acid sequence: CASSVASSLYGYTF. The full variable domain, with the rest looked up from reference TRBV9 and TRBJ1-2, is DSGVTQTPKHLITATGQRVTLRCSPRSGDLSVYWYQQSLDQGLQFLIQYYNGEERAKGNILERFSAQQFPDLHSELNLSSLELGDSALYFCASSVASSLYGYTFGSGTRLTVV.

This clonotype was counted many times. The rearrangement links TRBV4-1 to TRBJ2-3; TRBD2 matches 8 bases. The CDR3 totals 18 residues. J lost 0 bases, V lost 0 bases, and 8 bases had no gene match. Germline CDR1 reads MGHRA; CDR2 reads YSYEKL. The CDR3 DNA is TGCGCCAGCAGCCAAGATTGGACCCCTAGCGGGAGCACAGATACGCAGTATTTT. As protein: CASSQDWTPSGSTDTQYF.

V gene TRBV25-1 combines with J gene TRBJ2-7, with 10 bases aligning to TRBD1. The CDR3 is 15 residues long. V shed 4 bases, J shed 3 bases, and the junction held 6 bases outside the gene matches. Germline V lookup: CDR1 MGHDK, CDR2 SYGVNS. CDR3 amino acids: CASSGPGQGFYEQYF. DNA for the CDR3: TGTGCCAGCAGTGGTCCGGGACAGGGGTTCTACGAGCAGTACTTC.

This clonotype counts as medium-sized (0.01 to 0.1%). The rearrangement joins TRBV2 to TRBJ1-2; tentative D call: TRBD1 (5 bases). The CDR3 sequence is 14 residues long. The V and J ends lost 6 bases and 6 bases respectively, with 17 bases between them. CDR1 is SNHLY and CDR2 is FYNNEI in the germline V gene. Here the CDR3 DNA reads TGTGCCAGCAGAAACGGGACTGCGAGGCATGGCTACACCTTC. Protein: CASRNGTARHGYTF.

This chain connects TRBV29-1 to TRBJ1-1; perhaps TRBD1 as D (5 bases). The V gene lost 1 base and the J gene lost 0 bases, with 9 bases spanning the gap. Germline loops: CDR1 SQVTM, CDR2 ANQGSEA. There are 14 residues in the CDR3. The DNA of the CDR3 is TGCAGCGTTGAAGCAGGGAACATGAACACTGAAGCTTTCTTT. The encoded protein is CSVEAGNMNTEAFF.

The genes are TRBV7-2 and TRBJ2-7; D gene ambiguous. The CDR3 has 13 amino acids. In germline, CDR1 is SGHTA, CDR2 FQGNSA. Trimming cost V 0 bases and J 3 bases, with 6 bases left between them. The CDR3: CASSLARNYEQYF. In DNA, the CDR3 is TGTGCCAGCAGCTTAGCCCGAAACTACGAGCAGTACTTC.

Judged by abundance, this clonotype is medium-sized (0.01 to 0.1%). The chain joins TRBV7-9 to TRBJ2-5, with TRBD1 identical over 9 bases. The CDR3 covers 13 residues. After removal of 5 bases from V and 5 bases from J, the junction contained 3 bases not matched to a gene. Germline values: CDR1 SEHNR, CDR2 FQNEAQ (reference sequence). DNA of the CDR3: TGTGCCAGCAGCGGAGACAGGGGGGAGACCCAGTACTTC. It encodes CASSGDRGETQYF.

This clonotype appeared a few times. V usage is TRBV11-1 and J usage is TRBJ2-1, with D possibly TRBD2 on 6 matching bases. CDR3 length: 15 residues. V was shortened by 6 bases and J by 1 base, with 13 bases between the two germline ends. Germline CDR1 is SGHAT and CDR2 is FQDESV (reference sequence). The CDR3 reads CASSPSGLSYNEQFF. The CDR3 DNA reads TGTGCCAGCAGTCCCAGCGGGTTATCCTACAATGAGCAGTTCTTC. The full variable domain, completed using reference TRBV11-1 and TRBJ2-1, is EAEVAQSPRYKITEKSQAVAFWCDPISGHATLYWYRQILGQGPELLVQFQDESVVDDSQLPKDRFSAERLKGVDSTLKIQPAELGDSAMYLCASSPSGLSYNEQFFGPGTRLTVL.

This clonotype was counted at least ten times. This rearrangement joins TRBV5-1 to TRBJ2-3; 11 bases map to TRBD2. The CDR3 loop spans 15 amino acids. The ends lost 3 bases at V and 5 bases at J; junction bases unmatched: 5. CDR1 and CDR2 from the germline V gene are SGHRS and YFSETQ. Written as DNA, the CDR3 is TGCGCCAGCAGCTCACACGGGACTAGCGGAGATACGCAGTATTTT. Its translation: CASSSHGTSGDTQYF.

This clonotype showed up many times. This rearrangement joins TRBV6-5 to TRBJ1-2; 7 bases are shared with TRBD1. The CDR3 runs 17 residues. V lost 6 bases and J lost 6; bases outside the gene matches: 19. Germline lookup yields CDR1 MNHEY and CDR2 SVGAGI. CDR3 in DNA: TGTGCCAGCAGCCGCAAACCCTACACAGGGGTGGTCAATGGCTACACCTTC. Its protein product is CASSRKPYTGVVNGYTF.

The chain couples TRBV15 to TRBJ2-1; D is uncertain. The germline CDR1 and CDR2 sequences are LNHNV and YYDKDF (reference sequence). This CDR3 region has 15 residues. The V end lost 8 bases, the J end lost 6 bases, and 20 bases lay between the germline ends. DNA of the CDR3: TGTGCCACCGGGTCGACCGTAACAAAGATCAATGAGCAGTTCTTC. This gives the protein CATGSTVTKINEQFF.

This clonotype was recorded only once. The chain has TRBV19 and TRBJ2-5, with 7 bases aligning to TRBD1. This CDR3 comprises 14 residues. Germline V gene lookup returns CDR1 LNHDA and CDR2 SQIVND (reference sequence). V lost 1 base and J lost 5; bases outside the gene matches: 4. The CDR3: CASSIARGQETQYF. The CDR3 DNA reads TGTGCCAGTAGTATAGCTAGGGGGCAGGAGACCCAGTACTTC.